The entry below describes one T cell receptor beta chain. From its re-call of the 5' RACE reads, TCRdb lists each CDR3 protein once, without DNA. With around 450,000 distinct CDR3 sequences in the sample, the ten largest clones hold roughly 2.2%. Germline CDR1 is LNHDA and CDR2 is SQIVND (reference sequence). CDR3 length: 16 amino acids. The data derive from a study of monozygotic twins with inflammatory bowel disease. This sequence originates from a human donor with ulcerative colitis or Crohn's disease, or a healthy co-twin of an affected twin (not recorded which). V usage is TRBV19 and J usage is TRBJ2-1; as DNA is missing, the TRBD2 call by TCRdb cannot be tested. Input material: blood. The CDR3 reads CASSIQGLAGEGEQFF.